This T cell receptor (beta chain) was sequenced for a study of blood T cells in healthy people across ages. J was trimmed by 0 bases and V by 6 bases; bases with no gene match: 5. Germline lookup yields CDR1 SQVTM and CDR2 ANQGSEA. CDR3 length: 13 amino acids. Next came a second PCR, run for about 6 to 12 cycles, which used a sample-barcoded 5' primer along with a J-beta primer mix. TCRdb used MiXCR to reprocess the 5' RACE reads, holding one entry per CDR3 protein. The table has 700,000 to 1,000,000 distinct CDR3 sequences, approximately 44% seen once; the top ten hold roughly a fifth. This sequence originates from a man between 60 and 75 years old in good health. V usage is TRBV29-1 and J usage is TRBJ2-7; 7 bases fit TRBD1. The sequenced sample consisted of blood. Here the CDR3 DNA reads TGCAGCGTCCTGACAGGGAACTCCTACGAGCAGTACTTC. This translates into CSVLTGNSYEQYF.